These 19 T cell receptor beta chains came from one sample sequenced in a study of T cell responses to AZD1222 COVID-19 vaccine. Produced via immunoSEQ multiplex PCR; TCRdb's table is partial and in-frame only. The data show 69,000 or so clones, around 90% seen once. The sequencing used peripheral blood, collected 28 days after the second dose of the MenACWY control vaccine. Receptors originate from an adult who received the MenACWY meningococcal vaccine as a control.

The rearrangement links TRBV6-6 to TRBJ2-4, with D perhaps matching TRBD2 (6 bases). CDR1 is MNHNY and CDR2 is SVGAGI in the germline V gene (reference sequence). CDR3 size: 14 residues. The V end was cut by 4 bases, the J end by 7 bases, with 14 bases between. Here the CDR3 reads CASSSASVRNIQYF. CDR3 bases: TGTGCCAGCAGTTCTGCTAGCGTCAGGAACATTCAGTACTTC.

The rearrangement joins TRBV18 to TRBJ2-7; 10 nucleotides line up with TRBD1. V was clipped by 8 bases and J by 3 bases; unmatched bases: 7. Germline V gene sequence: CDR1 KGHSH, CDR2 LQKENI. The CDR3 has 14 residues. The CDR3 sequence: CASTRDRGFYEQYF. CDR3 bases: TGTGCCAGCACCCGGGACAGGGGCTTCTACGAGCAGTACTTC.

The V and J genes are TRBV7-2 and TRBJ2-3, with D perhaps TRBD2 (7 bases). Trimming cost V 1 base and J 5 bases, with 13 bases left between them. In germline, CDR1 is SGHTA, CDR2 FQGNSA. The CDR3 extends over 15 amino acids. Here the CDR3 DNA reads TGTGCCAGCAGCTTAGGGGGGGGGCTTAAAGATACGCAGTATTTT. Encoded protein: CASSLGGGLKDTQYF.

This clone was recorded once. The chain recombines TRBV27 with TRBJ1-5; TRBD1 is a possible D gene (5 bases). The germline V and J ends were trimmed by 5 bases and 0 bases, with 11 bases remaining between them. CDR1 is MNHEY, CDR2 SMNVEV, per germline (reference sequence). This CDR3 contains 15 residues. The CDR3 loop reads CASSPDSYSNQPQHF. The CDR3, as DNA: TGTGCCAGCAGTCCAGACAGCTATAGCAATCAGCCCCAGCATTTT.

The chain recombines TRBV5-1 with TRBJ2-1, with D perhaps TRBD2 (6 bases). CDR1 and CDR2 (germline): SGHRS, YFSETQ. The CDR3 loop spans 15 amino acids. V was pared by 5 bases and J by 5 bases, with 17 bases between. This CDR3 is CASRVTLAPNNEQFF. In nucleotides, the CDR3 is TGCGCCAGCAGGGTGACACTAGCTCCGAACAATGAGCAGTTCTTC.

The genes are TRBV5-6 and TRBJ1-2; 7 bases are a match to TRBD1. V gave up 0 bases and J gave up 4 bases; unmatched junction bases: 9. CDR3 length: 16 residues. Germline assignment: CDR1 SGHDT and CDR2 YYEEEE. As DNA, the CDR3 is TGTGCCAGCAGCTTGGGGGACAGTCCATTCTCCTATGGCTACACCTTC. This gives the protein CASSLGDSPFSYGYTF.

V usage is TRBV28 and J usage is TRBJ1-5; maybe TRBD1 (5 bases). The V gene lost 5 bases and the J gene lost 1 base, with 15 bases spanning the gap. Germline CDR1 MDHEN, CDR2 SYDVKM. There are 16 residues in the CDR3. The CDR3 bases are TGTGCCAGCAGTCTACCCACCGGGACGAGCAATCAGCCCCAGCATTTT. It translates to CASSLPTGTSNQPQHF.

The genes are TRBV7-2 and TRBJ1-3; 9 bases fit TRBD1. The CDR3 covers 14 residues. CDR1 and CDR2 from the germline V gene are SGHTA and FQGNSA. V dropped 11 bases and J dropped 0; count of bases not matched to a gene: 5. CDR3 coding DNA: TGTGCCTCTTCGACAGGGGGCTCTGGAAACACCATATATTTT. This codes for CASSTGGSGNTIYF.

This chain links TRBV28 with TRBJ1-5; the D is unclear. CDR3 length: 14 amino acids. CDR1 is MDHEN, CDR2 SYDVKM, per germline. Trimming removed 5 bases at V and 5 bases at J, with 13 bases between. CDR3 bases: TGTGCCAGCAGTACCCTCACCCGGGATCAGCCCCAGCATTTT. It is translated as CASSTLTRDQPQHF. Full variable domain (outside the CDR3, taken from reference TRBV28 and TRBJ1-5): DVKVTQSSRYLVKRTGEKVFLECVQDMDHENMFWYRQDPGLGLRLIYFSYDVKMKEKGDIPEGYSVSREKKERFSLILESASTNQTSMYLCASSTLTRDQPQHFGDGTRLSIL.

This chain joins TRBV6-2 or TRBV6-3 and TRBJ2-7; D unresolved. V was pared by 0 bases and J by 2 bases, with 11 bases between. This CDR3 is 15 amino acids long. Germline V gene data show CDR1 as MNHEY and CDR2 as SVGEGT. The CDR3 DNA sequence: TGTGCCAGCAGTTACTCGAGAAGTCAAGCCTACGAGCAGTACTTC. Translated, it gives CASSYSRSQAYEQYF.

The chain is built from TRBV7-9 and TRBJ2-2; D not certain. V was pared by 3 bases and J by 6 bases, with 11 bases between. This CDR3 is built from 14 residues. CDR1 is SEHNR and CDR2 is FQNEAQ in the germline V gene (reference sequence). This CDR3 is CASSLSEFSGELFF. The CDR3 coding sequence is TGTGCCAGCAGCTTGAGCGAGTTTTCCGGGGAGCTGTTTTTT.

The genes are TRBV28 and TRBJ1-2; unclear D gene. CDR1 MDHEN and CDR2 SYDVKM come from the germline V gene. This CDR3 is 11 amino acids long. Trimming left V 5 bases short and J 6 bases short, with 7 bases between. CDR3 in amino acids: CASSEGNGYTF. CDR3 nucleotides: TGTGCCAGCAGTGAAGGGAATGGCTACACCTTC.

V and J are TRBV27 and TRBJ2-1, with 14 bases lining up with TRBD2. V lost 7 bases to trimming and J lost 4 bases; unmatched junction nucleotides: 6. The germline CDR1 and CDR2 sequences are MNHEY and SMNVEV (reference sequence). The CDR3 totals 16 residues. CDR3 sequence: CASNRLAGGPYNEQFF. CDR3 nucleotides: TGTGCCAGCAATCGACTAGCGGGAGGGCCTTACAATGAGCAGTTCTTC.

There are a few counts of this clone. This sequence joins TRBV6-2 or TRBV6-3 and TRBJ2-4; TRBD1 matches at 7 bases. Germline CDR1 and CDR2: MNHEY and SVGEGT. Germline trimming cut 5 bases from V and 2 bases from J; bases unmatched to any gene: 15. The CDR3 spans 18 residues. The CDR3 DNA is TGTGCCAGCAGTATGCCGGGACAGCTTCGTGGGACCAAAAACATTCAGTACTTC. It codes for CASSMPGQLRGTKNIQYF.

The chain couples TRBV30 to TRBJ2-5; 10 bases are shared with TRBD1. J was trimmed by 0 bases and V by 4 bases; bases with no gene match: 8. The CDR3 runs to 16 residues. The germline CDR1 and CDR2 sequences are GTSNPN and SVGIG (reference sequence). The DNA of the CDR3 is TGTGCCTGGACACATGGACAGGGGGGGTACCAAGAGACCCAGTACTTC. Translating it yields CAWTHGQGGYQETQYF.

This clone turned up a few times. J is TRBJ2-1 and V is TRBV29-1, with 7 bases aligning to TRBD2. The CDR3 is 15 residues long. Germline values: CDR1 SQVTM, CDR2 ANQGSEA. V shed 7 bases, J shed 0 bases, and the junction held 9 bases outside the gene matches. CDR3: CSATLGTTSYNEQFF. The CDR3 DNA sequence: TGCAGCGCCACGCTGGGGACTACCTCCTACAATGAGCAGTTCTTC.

The genes are TRBV30 and TRBJ1-1, with D hard to call. The CDR3 consists of 13 residues. Germline V CDR1 and CDR2: GTSNPN, SVGIG (reference sequence). V gave up 2 bases and J gave up 1 base, with 8 bases separating them. CDR3 protein: CAWSTDGNTEAFF. The CDR3 DNA reads as TGTGCCTGGAGTACCGACGGGAACACTGAAGCTTTCTTT.

The V gene is TRBV28, the J gene TRBJ1-4; D is undetermined. Trimming left V 2 bases short and J 5 bases short, with 12 bases between. The CDR3 runs 15 residues. CDR1 and CDR2 from the germline V gene are MDHEN and SYDVKM. As DNA, the CDR3 is TGTGCCAGCAGTTTAGTGGCGGGTTTAAATGAAAAACTGTTTTTT. Its protein product is CASSLVAGLNEKLFF.

V is TRBV28 and J is TRBJ1-2, with a tentative D call TRBD1 (5 bases). CDR1 MDHEN and CDR2 SYDVKM come from the germline V gene. V was clipped by 4 bases and J by 8 bases, with 26 bases between them. The CDR3 sequence is 17 residues long. The CDR3 protein is CASSSPAGRGSVWGYTF. In nucleotides, the CDR3 is TGTGCCAGCAGTTCCCCTGCAGGGAGAGGATCGGTATGGGGCTACACCTTC.